Listed below are T cell receptor beta chains from one sample, sequenced in a study of cytomegalovirus exposure and HLA in healthy donors. Assay used: immunoSEQ multiplex PCR; TCRdb lists only in-frame clones, some missing. The sample lists around 130,000 clones; around 80% were seen once. Sequencing used PBMCs. The receptors were sampled from a man under 40 in good health and CMV-seronegative. Each CDR3 is given with its conserved first and last residue. The order of the fields is CDR3 DNA, CDR3 protein, D gene, clone size, J gene, V gene. D genes are given only for firm matches. Rows may omit the clone size; those that give it use once, few, many or a size class.

CDR3 DNA: TGTGCCAGTGCGAGGCCGGGATCGCGCTACGAGCAGTACTTC
CDR3 protein: CASARPGSRYEQYF
D gene: .
clone size: .
J gene: TRBJ2-7
V gene: TRBV6-1

CDR3 DNA: TGCGCCAGCAGCCAGAGGGCGGAGGGCAGTAATTCACCCCTCCACTTT
CDR3 protein: CASSQRAEGSNSPLHF
D gene: .
clone size: .
J gene: TRBJ1-6
V gene: TRBV4-3

CDR3 DNA: TGTGCCAGCAGTCTCCTACCATACAGGGGGGAGGGGGAAAAACTGTTTTTT
CDR3 protein: CASSLLPYRGEGEKLFF
D gene: TRBD1
clone size: few
J gene: TRBJ1-4
V gene: TRBV28

CDR3 DNA: TGTGCCAGCAGTTACGGTGACCAGGGGTACTTC
CDR3 protein: CASSYGDQGYF
D gene: .
clone size: few
J gene: TRBJ2-7
V gene: TRBV6-6

CDR3 DNA: TGCGCCAGCAGCCTCATGACAGGGGAACAGCCCCAGCATTTT
CDR3 protein: CASSLMTGEQPQHF
D gene: TRBD1
clone size: .
J gene: TRBJ1-5
V gene: TRBV4-3

CDR3 DNA: TGTGCCAGCAGTTTAGAAACAGGGTCCGGGGCCAACGTCCTGACTTTC
CDR3 protein: CASSLETGSGANVLTF
D gene: .
clone size: .
J gene: TRBJ2-6
V gene: TRBV28

CDR3 DNA: TGTGCCAGCAGCTTAGCTCCTAGCGGGGGAGGCGAGACCCAGTACTTC
CDR3 protein: CASSLAPSGGGETQYF
D gene: TRBD2
clone size: .
J gene: TRBJ2-5
V gene: TRBV7-2

CDR3 DNA: TGTGCCACCAGCAGAGAGGCAGGGGGACAGCGGTACTTC
CDR3 protein: CATSREAGGQRYF
D gene: TRBD1
clone size: .
J gene: TRBJ2-7
V gene: TRBV15

CDR3 DNA: TGTGCCAGCAGCCATTGGAGGACTAGCCGCACAGATACGCAGTATTTT
CDR3 protein: CASSHWRTSRTDTQYF
D gene: TRBD2
clone size: .
J gene: TRBJ2-3
V gene: TRBV5-6

CDR3 DNA: TGCGCCAGCAGCCAAGAGAGCCGAGGGTTTCATGAGCAGTTCTTC
CDR3 protein: CASSQESRGFHEQFF
D gene: .
clone size: .
J gene: TRBJ2-1
V gene: TRBV4-3

CDR3 DNA: TGTGCCAGCAGACCCCGTGACAGGGGTCGCAGCAATCAGCCCCAGCATTTT
CDR3 protein: CASRPRDRGRSNQPQHF
D gene: TRBD1
clone size: .
J gene: TRBJ1-5
V gene: TRBV28

CDR3 DNA: TGTGCCAGCAGTGGACAGGGATCTGGAAACACCATATATTTT
CDR3 protein: CASSGQGSGNTIYF
D gene: TRBD1
clone size: .
J gene: TRBJ1-3
V gene: TRBV2

CDR3 DNA: TGCGCCAGCAGCGGTAGCTCTGGGGCCAACGTCCTGACTTTC
CDR3 protein: CASSGSSGANVLTF
D gene: .
clone size: .
J gene: TRBJ2-6
V gene: TRBV5-1

CDR3 DNA: TGTGCCAGCAGCGTAGAAGGAGCTAACTATGGCTACACCTTC
CDR3 protein: CASSVEGANYGYTF
D gene: .
clone size: .
J gene: TRBJ1-2
V gene: TRBV9

CDR3 DNA: TGCGCCAGCTCCCGTAAGATAGGGAGACTTAATGATCACACCGGGGAGCTGTTTTTT
CDR3 protein: CASSRKIGRLNDHTGELFF
D gene: .
clone size: .
J gene: TRBJ2-2
V gene: TRBV4-3

CDR3 DNA: TGTGCCAGCATGGGTAGCGGGAGGACTCTTCTTAGCACAGATACGCAGTATTTT
CDR3 protein: CASMGSGRTLLSTDTQYF
D gene: TRBD2
clone size: .
J gene: TRBJ2-3
V gene: TRBV28

CDR3 DNA: TGTGCCAGCAGCTTAGAAGCGGGGCTAGCCAAAAACATTCAGTACTTC
CDR3 protein: CASSLEAGLAKNIQYF
D gene: TRBD2
clone size: .
J gene: TRBJ2-4
V gene: TRBV7-2

CDR3 DNA: TGTGCCAGCAGGCGCGGGGACTATGGCTACACCTTC
CDR3 protein: CASRRGDYGYTF
D gene: .
clone size: .
J gene: TRBJ1-2
V gene: TRBV25-1

CDR3 DNA: TGTGCCAGCAGCGTCACGGGAGGGCCAGGAGAGACCCAGTACTTC
CDR3 protein: CASSVTGGPGETQYF
D gene: TRBD2
clone size: .
J gene: TRBJ2-5
V gene: TRBV9

CDR3 DNA: TGCGCCAGCAGCTCCGAGGGGGATAGGGAGCTGTTTTTT
CDR3 protein: CASSSEGDRELFF
D gene: .
clone size: .
J gene: TRBJ2-2
V gene: TRBV5-1

CDR3 DNA: TGTGCCAGCAGCTCAGCTCTCGGGCAAGAGACCCAGTACTTC
CDR3 protein: CASSSALGQETQYF
D gene: .
clone size: .
J gene: TRBJ2-5
V gene: TRBV7-8

CDR3 DNA: TGTGCCAGAACCCCTAGGGGACAGGGGAATTGTGAGCAGTACTTC
CDR3 protein: CARTPRGQGNCEQYF
D gene: TRBD1
clone size: .
J gene: TRBJ2-7
V gene: TRBV5-3